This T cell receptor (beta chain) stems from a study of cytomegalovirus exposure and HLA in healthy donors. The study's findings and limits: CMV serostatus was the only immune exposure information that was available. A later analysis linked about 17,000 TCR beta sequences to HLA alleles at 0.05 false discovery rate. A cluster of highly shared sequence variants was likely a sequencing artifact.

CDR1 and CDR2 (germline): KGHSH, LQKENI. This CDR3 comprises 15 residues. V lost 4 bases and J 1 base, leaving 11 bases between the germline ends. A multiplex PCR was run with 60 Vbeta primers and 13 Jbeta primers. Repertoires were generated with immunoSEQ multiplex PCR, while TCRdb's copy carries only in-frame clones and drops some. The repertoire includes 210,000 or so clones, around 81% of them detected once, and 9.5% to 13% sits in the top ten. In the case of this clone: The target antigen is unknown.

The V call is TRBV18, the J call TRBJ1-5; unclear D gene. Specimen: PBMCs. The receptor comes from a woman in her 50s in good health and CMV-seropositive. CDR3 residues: CASSLAGLSNQPQHF. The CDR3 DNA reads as TGTGCCAGCTCACTAGCGGGTCTGAGCAATCAGCCCCAGCATTTT.